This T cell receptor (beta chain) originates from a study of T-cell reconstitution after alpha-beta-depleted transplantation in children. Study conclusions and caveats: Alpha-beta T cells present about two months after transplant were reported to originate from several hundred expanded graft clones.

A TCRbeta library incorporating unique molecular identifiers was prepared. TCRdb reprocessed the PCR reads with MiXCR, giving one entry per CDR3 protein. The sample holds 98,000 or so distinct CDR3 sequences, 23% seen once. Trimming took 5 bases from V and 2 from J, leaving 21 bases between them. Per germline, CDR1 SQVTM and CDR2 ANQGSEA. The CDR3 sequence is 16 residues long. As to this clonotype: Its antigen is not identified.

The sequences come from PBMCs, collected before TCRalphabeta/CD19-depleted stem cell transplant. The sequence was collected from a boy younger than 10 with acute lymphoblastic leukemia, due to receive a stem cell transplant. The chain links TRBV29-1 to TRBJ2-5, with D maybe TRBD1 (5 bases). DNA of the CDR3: TGCAGCGTTAGATCCGGGTACCAGGGCTATCAAGAGACCCAGTACTTC. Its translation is CSVRSGYQGYQETQYF.